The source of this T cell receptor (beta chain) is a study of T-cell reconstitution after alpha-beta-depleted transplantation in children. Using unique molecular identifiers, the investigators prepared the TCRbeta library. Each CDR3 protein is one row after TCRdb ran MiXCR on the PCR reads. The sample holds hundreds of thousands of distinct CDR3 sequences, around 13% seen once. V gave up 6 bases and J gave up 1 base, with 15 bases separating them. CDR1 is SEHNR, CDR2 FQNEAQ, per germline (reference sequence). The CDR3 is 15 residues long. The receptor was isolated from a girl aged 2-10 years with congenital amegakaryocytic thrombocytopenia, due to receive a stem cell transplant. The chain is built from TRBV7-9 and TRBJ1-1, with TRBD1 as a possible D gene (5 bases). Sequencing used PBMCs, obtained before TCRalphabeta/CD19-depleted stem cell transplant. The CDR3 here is CASRRPGTANTEAFF. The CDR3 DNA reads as TGTGCCAGCAGGCGACCCGGGACGGCGAACACTGAAGCTTTCTTT.